The clone carrying this TCR beta chain was seen repeatedly, ten times or more. Antigen specificity is unknown. The CDR3 totals 12 residues. Germline V gene data show CDR1 as MNHEY and CDR2 as SVGEGT. Between the trimmed V and J ends, which lost 2 bases and 5 bases, there was a span of 7 bases. Time point noted: persistent/refractory GD, antithyroid drugs over 5 years with positive TRAb. Following extraction of RNA from PBMCs, that RNA was used to make the TCR library. Graves' disease diagnosis used American Thyroid Association guidelines. Recruitment took place at an endocrinology department in Xi'an, China. Investigators prepared the TCR beta libraries by applying iRepertoire HTBI primers and Arm-PCR of CDR3 regions. TCRdb fed the multiplex PCR reads into MiXCR, producing one record per CDR3 protein. The table has roughly 450,000 distinct CDR3 sequences, approximately 23% seen once; the top ten hold around 14%.

The sample belongs to a study of regulatory T cells in long-lasting Graves disease. Findings of the study overall: Persistent disease was associated with favored TRBV28 usage and with favored use of TRBJ1-2 and TRBJ2-5. Persistent Graves' patients had lower TCR diversity than newly diagnosed ones.

The chain recombines TRBV6-2 or TRBV6-3 with TRBJ2-7, with no clear D. This clonotype was obtained from a female donor with Graves disease. The specimen was peripheral blood mononuclear cells (PBMCs), collected when the disease was refractory, from a patient treated with antithyroid drugs. CDR3 region: CASSYRKNEQYF. The CDR3 DNA sequence: TGTGCCAGCAGTTACAGAAAAAACGAGCAGTACTTC.